A single sample gave rise to the 8 T cell receptor beta chains below, sequenced in a study of regulatory T cells in long-lasting Graves disease. Arm-PCR of CDR3 regions and iRepertoire HTBI primers were used to build TCR beta libraries. One entry per CDR3 protein, called by TCRdb with MiXCR from the multiplex PCR reads. The sample holds under 450,000 distinct CDR3 sequences, 12% seen once. Described time point: newly diagnosed GD, antithyroid drugs for less than 3 months. Isolated PBMC RNA provided the starting material for the TCR library. The data were also submitted as part of a second study, on T cells in Graves' hyperthyroidism and ophthalmopathy.

Specimen: peripheral blood mononuclear cells (PBMCs), collected at new diagnosis, from a patient treated with antithyroid drugs. These receptor sequences come from a woman aged 18-30 years with Graves disease.

The table lists this clonotype with many counts. The CDR3 loop reads CASSPRADEQYF. The DNA for the CDR3 is TGTGCCAGCAGTCCCCGAGCCGACGAGCAGTACTTC. V usage is TRBV28 and J usage is TRBJ2-7, with D unclear. The CDR3 extends over 12 amino acids. Per germline, CDR1 MDHEN and CDR2 SYDVKM. V dropped 5 bases and J dropped 5 bases, with 10 bases sitting between them. Combining the CDR3 with reference TRBV28 and TRBJ2-7 gives the whole variable domain DVKVTQSSRYLVKRTGEKVFLECVQDMDHENMFWYRQDPGLGLRLIYFSYDVKMKEKGDIPEGYSVSREKKERFSLILESASTNQTSMYLCASSPRADEQYFGPGTRLTVT.

This clonotype was picked up many times. This chain connects TRBV18 to TRBJ1-2; D remains unclear. V was cut by 4 bases and J by 7 bases, with 13 bases left in between. Germline loops: CDR1 KGHSH, CDR2 LQKENI. The CDR3 sequence is 13 residues long. CDR3 amino acids: CASSLLDAFGYTF. The CDR3 nucleotides read TGTGCCAGCTCACTCTTGGACGCCTTTGGCTACACCTTC.

This clonotype showed up just a few times. The gene calls are TRBV29-1 and TRBJ2-1, with D perhaps being TRBD1 or TRBD2 (5 bases each). Germline assignment: CDR1 SQVTM and CDR2 ANQGSEA. This CDR3 spans 12 amino acids. V lost 7 bases, J lost 8 bases, and 15 bases lay in between. The CDR3 DNA is TGCAGCGCCTACACCGGGACGTATGAGCAGTTCTTC. The encoded protein is CSAYTGTYEQFF.

The V and J genes are TRBV28 and TRBJ2-7; D is possibly TRBD2 (6 bases). The germline V and J ends were trimmed by 3 bases and 4 bases, with 16 bases remaining between them. CDR3 length equals 15 residues. CDR1 MDHEN and CDR2 SYDVKM come from the germline V gene. The CDR3 here is CASSFVRRANYEQYF. The CDR3, as DNA: TGTGCCAGCAGTTTCGTTCGGAGGGCAAATTACGAGCAGTACTTC.

This clonotype was found many times. Likely a read error: the CDR3 ends without its conserved phenylalanine or tryptophan. The chain carries TRBV28 and TRBJ2-1; D perhaps matches TRBD2 (6 bases). Trimming pared 5 bases from V and 9 bases from J, leaving 14 bases between. The CDR3 totals 13 residues. CDR1 and CDR2 (germline): MDHEN, SYDVKM. The DNA for the CDR3 is TGTGCCAGCAGTCCACCCGTCGGGAGTGAGCAGTTCTCC. It specifies CASSPPVGSEQFS.

This clonotype was seen ten or more times. V and J are TRBV10-3 and TRBJ2-5; no reliable D call. CDR3 length equals 14 residues. With 7 bases removed from V and 0 bases from J, the gap between germline ends came to 12 bases. Germline CDR1 and CDR2: ENHRY and SYGVKD. The CDR3 sequence: CAITNDLYQETQYF. The CDR3 DNA sequence: TGTGCCATCACCAATGACTTGTACCAAGAGACCCAGTACTTC.

This clonotype was seen many times. This CDR3 is CASSSPISQGRETQYF. In DNA form, the CDR3 reads TGTGCCAGCAGTTCCCCCATATCACAGGGGCGGGAGACCCAGTACTTC. V gene TRBV28 combines with J gene TRBJ2-5, with 7 bases that match TRBD1. V trimming: 4 bases; J trimming: 5 bases; junction bases outside the gene matches: 13. The length of the CDR3 is 16 residues. Germline V gives CDR1 MDHEN, CDR2 SYDVKM. Supplemented by reference TRBV28 and TRBJ2-5, the full variable domain reads DVKVTQSSRYLVKRTGEKVFLECVQDMDHENMFWYRQDPGLGLRLIYFSYDVKMKEKGDIPEGYSVSREKKERFSLILESASTNQTSMYLCASSSPISQGRETQYFGPGTRLLVL.

The rearrangement joins TRBV18 to TRBJ1-5, with D unclear. Germline V lookup: CDR1 KGHSH, CDR2 LQKENI. Trimming took 6 bases from V and 1 from J, leaving 16 bases between them. This CDR3 is built from 16 residues. The CDR3 sequence is CASSQNGRASNQPQHF. The CDR3 bases are TGTGCCAGCTCCCAAAATGGAAGGGCGAGCAATCAGCCCCAGCATTTT.